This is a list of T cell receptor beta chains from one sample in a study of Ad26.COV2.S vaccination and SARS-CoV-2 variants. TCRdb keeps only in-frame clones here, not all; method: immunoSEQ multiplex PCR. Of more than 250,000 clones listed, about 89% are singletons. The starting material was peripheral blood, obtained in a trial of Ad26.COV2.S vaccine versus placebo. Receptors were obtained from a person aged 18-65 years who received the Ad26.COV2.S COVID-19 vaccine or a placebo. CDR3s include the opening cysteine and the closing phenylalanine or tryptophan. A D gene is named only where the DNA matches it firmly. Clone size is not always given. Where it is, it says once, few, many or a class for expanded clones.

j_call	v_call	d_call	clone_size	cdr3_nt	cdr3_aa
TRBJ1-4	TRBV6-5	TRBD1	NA	TGTGCCAGCAGTTCACAACCGGGACAGGGATATGAAAAACTGTTTTTT	CASSSQPGQGYEKLFF
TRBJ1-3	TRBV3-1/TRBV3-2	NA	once	TGTGCCAGCAGCCAGACAGTTATTGGAAACACCATATATTTT	CASSQTVIGNTIYF
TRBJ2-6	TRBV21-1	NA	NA	TGTGCCAGCAGCCTCTACCGGCGCAGGGCGCCCTTCTCTGGGGCCAACGTCCTGACTTTC	CASSLYRRRAPFSGANVLTF
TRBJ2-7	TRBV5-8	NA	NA	TGTGCCAGCAGCTTGCCAGGCAGGGGAGTAACCGAGCAGTACTTC	CASSLPGRGVTEQYF
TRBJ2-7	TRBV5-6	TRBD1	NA	TGTGCCAGCAGTTACGACAGGGGGCCCTACGAGCAGTACTTC	CASSYDRGPYEQYF
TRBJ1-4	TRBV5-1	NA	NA	TGCGCCAGCAGCTTGGCCATAGGAGGTGCTAATGAAAAACTGTTTTTT	CASSLAIGGANEKLFF
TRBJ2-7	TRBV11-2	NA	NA	TGTGCCAGCAGCTTAAGGTTTGGGTACGAGCAGTACTTC	CASSLRFGYEQYF
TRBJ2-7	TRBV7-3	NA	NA	TGTGCCAGCAGCCCCGGGTTAGGAGCCTCCGAGCAGTACTTC	CASSPGLGASEQYF
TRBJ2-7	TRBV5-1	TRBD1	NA	TGCGCCAGCAGCGGGACAGGGAGCATCTCCTACGAGCAGTACTTC	CASSGTGSISYEQYF
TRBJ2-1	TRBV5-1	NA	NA	TGCGCCAGCAGCGAAGGGACTGATCTCCGTACAGATGAGCAGTTCTTC	CASSEGTDLRTDEQFF
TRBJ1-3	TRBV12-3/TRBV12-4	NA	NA	TGTGCCAGTATCAGCTCTGGAAACACCATATATTTT	CASISSGNTIYF
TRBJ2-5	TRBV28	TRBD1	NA	TGTGCCGGACAGGGGAAACAAGAGACCCAGTACTTC	CAGQGKQETQYF
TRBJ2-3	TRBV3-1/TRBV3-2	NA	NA	TGTGCCAGCAGCCACAAACGGTCAGATACGCAGTATTTT	CASSHKRSDTQYF
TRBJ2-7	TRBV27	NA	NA	TGTGCCAGCAGTTCTCTACTCGACCCCTACGAGCAGTACTTC	CASSSLLDPYEQYF
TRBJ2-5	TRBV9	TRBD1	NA	TGTGCCAGCAGCCTAGGACAGGGTCGGGAGACCCAGTACTTC	CASSLGQGRETQYF
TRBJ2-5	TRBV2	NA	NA	TGTGCCAGCAGCTACCCACATGGTGAGACCCAGTACTTC	CASSYPHGETQYF
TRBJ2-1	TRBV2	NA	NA	TGTGCCAGCAGTGGAAGGGGCAATGAGCAGTTCTTC	CASSGRGNEQFF
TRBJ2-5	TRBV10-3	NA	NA	TGTGCCATCAGTGGGCCAGGGCAGCAAGAGACCCAGTACTTC	CAISGPGQQETQYF
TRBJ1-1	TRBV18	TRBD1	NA	TGTGCCAGCTCACGTCCCGGGACAGGACAGGAAACTGAAGCTTTCTTT	CASSRPGTGQETEAFF
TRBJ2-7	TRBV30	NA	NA	TGTGCCTGGAGTGTAAGGGGCTACGAGCAGTACTTC	CAWSVRGYEQYF
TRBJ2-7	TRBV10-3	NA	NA	TGTGCCATCAGTGTCCGCGGACAGACGAGCGACGAGCAGTACTTC	CAISVRGQTSDEQYF
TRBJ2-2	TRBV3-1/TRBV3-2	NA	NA	TGTGCCAGCAGCCAGGGACTCCCCACCGGGGAGCTGTTTTTT	CASSQGLPTGELFF
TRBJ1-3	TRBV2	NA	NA	TGTGCCAGCAGTCCGGCGGGGAGTGGAAACACCATATATTTT	CASSPAGSGNTIYF
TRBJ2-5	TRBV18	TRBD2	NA	TGTGCCAGCTCCCCGAATGCGGGGGGGCAAGAGACCCAGTACTTC	CASSPNAGGQETQYF
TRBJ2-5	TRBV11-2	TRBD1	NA	TGTGCCAGCAGCTTAATGACAGGGGGCGAAGAGACCCAGTACTTC	CASSLMTGGEETQYF
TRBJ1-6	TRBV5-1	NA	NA	TGCGCCAGCAGCACGGTACAGGGATCACCCCTCCACTTT	CASSTVQGSPLHF
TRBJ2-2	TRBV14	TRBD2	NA	TGTGCCAGCAAGCGGGGGCGCCTGGGGGAGCTGTTTTTT	CASKRGRLGELFF
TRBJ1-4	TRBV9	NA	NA	TGTGCCAGCAGCGGGGCAGGTCGGGAAAAACTGTTTTTT	CASSGAGREKLFF
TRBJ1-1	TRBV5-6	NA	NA	TGTGCCAGCAGCTTGATTGGCAGGGAAACTGAAGCTTTCTTT	CASSLIGRETEAFF
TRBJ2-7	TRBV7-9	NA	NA	TGTGCCAGCAGCTTATACAGCTTCTCCTACGAGCAGTACTTC	CASSLYSFSYEQYF
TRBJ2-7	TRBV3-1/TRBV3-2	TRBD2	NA	TGTGCCAGCAGCCAAGGGACTAGCGGGGCCCGGAGTGAGCAGTACTTC	CASSQGTSGARSEQYF
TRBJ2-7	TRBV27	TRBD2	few	TGTGCCAGCAGTTTGTTAGCGGGAGGGCCTTTCTACGAGCAGTACTTC	CASSLLAGGPFYEQYF
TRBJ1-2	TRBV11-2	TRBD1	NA	TGTGCCAGCAGCATAACGGACAGGTCGGATGGCTACACCTTC	CASSITDRSDGYTF
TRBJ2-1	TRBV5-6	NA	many	TGTGCCAGCAGCTTTTTTCCGAGCTCCTACAATGAGCAGTTCTTC	CASSFFPSSYNEQFF
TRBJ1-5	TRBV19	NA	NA	TGTGCCAGTAGTACAATGAGGGGCACTCTAAATCAGCCCCAGCATTTT	CASSTMRGTLNQPQHF
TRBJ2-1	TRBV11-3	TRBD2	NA	TGTGCCAGCAGCAAAGCCGGGACTAGTTTTCATGAGCAGTTCTTC	CASSKAGTSFHEQFF
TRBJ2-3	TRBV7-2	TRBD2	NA	TGTGCCAGCAGCCCGCGGACTAGCGGGAGATGGGCTAGCACAGATACGCAGTATTTT	CASSPRTSGRWASTDTQYF
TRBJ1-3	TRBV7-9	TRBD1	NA	TGTGCCAGCAGCCCCAGGCCGGAGGACAGGCGCACCTCTGGAAACACCATATATTTT	CASSPRPEDRRTSGNTIYF
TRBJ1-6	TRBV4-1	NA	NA	TGCGCCAGCAGCCAAGAGTCACCATGGGGGAATTCACCCCTCCACTTT	CASSQESPWGNSPLHF
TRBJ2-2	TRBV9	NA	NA	TGTGCCAGCAGCCCTCGTCTCCCTGTGGGGGGTTGGGGCACCGGGGAGCTGTTTTTT	CASSPRLPVGGWGTGELFF
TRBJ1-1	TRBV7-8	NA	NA	TGTGCCAGCAGCTTAGTGGCGAGGGAAGAAGCTTTCTTT	CASSLVAREEAFF
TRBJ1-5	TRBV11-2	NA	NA	TGTGCCAGCAGCTTAGGGGCAGGTCCCCACGAGCCCCAGCATTTT	CASSLGAGPHEPQHF
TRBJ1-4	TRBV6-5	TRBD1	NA	TGTGCCAGGGAGACGGGACAGGGGCGGGAAAAACTGTTTTTT	CARETGQGREKLFF
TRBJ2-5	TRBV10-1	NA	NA	TGCGCCAGCAGTGACTACGCGAGAGAGACCCAGTACTTC	CASSDYARETQYF
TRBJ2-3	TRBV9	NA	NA	TGTGCCAGCAGCGTAGGTCCAGCTAGCACAGATACGCAGTATTTT	CASSVGPASTDTQYF
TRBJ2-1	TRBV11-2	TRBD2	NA	TGTGCCAGCAGCCGTCTCGGCGGGAGTTTCTACAATGAGCAGTTCTTC	CASSRLGGSFYNEQFF
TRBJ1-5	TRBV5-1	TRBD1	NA	TGCGCCAGCAGCTTGGGAACAGGGGGTAATCAGCCCCAGCATTTT	CASSLGTGGNQPQHF
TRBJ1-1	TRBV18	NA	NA	TGTGCCAGCTCACCACTAAATCCAGGTGCAGCTTTCTTT	CASSPLNPGAAFF